Following are 27 T cell receptor beta chains from one sample sequenced in a study of OX40 agonist ivuxolimab in advanced cancers. TCRdb keeps only in-frame clones here, not all; method: immunoSEQ multiplex PCR. Here the sample spans about 93,000 clones, approximately 94% being singletons. This sample comprised CD4+ or CD8+ T cells sorted from blood, obtained in a trial of the OX40 agonist ivuxolimab. These receptors all come from an adult with an advanced solid tumor such as melanoma, head and neck, liver or kidney cancer.

This rearrangement joins TRBV9 to TRBJ2-1; possibly TRBD2 for D (6 bases). Germline V gives CDR1 SGDLS, CDR2 YYNGEE. V was pared by 0 bases and J by 3 bases, with 10 bases between. CDR3 length: 15 amino acids. CDR3 sequence: CASSVALASYNEQFF. CDR3 in DNA: TGTGCCAGCAGCGTAGCTCTAGCGAGCTACAATGAGCAGTTCTTC.

This clone was detected once. This chain's CDR3 is CASSPEGLAYEQYF. The CDR3 DNA is TGTGCCAGCAGCCCGGAGGGACTAGCCTACGAGCAGTACTTC. This chain connects TRBV11-2 to TRBJ2-7; 8 nucleotides align to TRBD2. The CDR3 consists of 14 residues. Germline-derived CDR1 and CDR2 are SGHAT and FQNNGV. Losses at the gene ends were 5 bases for V and 2 bases for J; bases not matched to a gene: 5.

The V and J genes are TRBV15 and TRBJ2-3, with 13 bases aligning to TRBD2. This CDR3 is built from 18 residues. Per germline, CDR1 LNHNV and CDR2 YYDKDF (reference sequence). V shed 3 bases, J shed 1 base, and the junction held 7 bases outside the gene matches. The CDR3 spells CATSSTLAGGPGTDTQYF. CDR3 in DNA: TGTGCCACCAGCAGCACACTAGCGGGAGGGCCCGGCACAGATACGCAGTATTTT.

With respect to this clone: One end of the junction does not line up with germline, which may come from a read error. The chain links TRBV6-1 to TRBJ2-1, with a weak D call TRBD1 (6 bases). The CDR3 contains 14 residues. The germline V gene encodes CDR1 MNHNS and CDR2 SASEGT. This CDR3 reads CANSDPTGYNEQFF. The DNA for the CDR3 is TGTGCCAACAGTGACCCGACAGGCTACAATGAGCAGTTCTTC.

This sequence joins TRBV5-1 and TRBJ1-2; no firm D call. Germline V gene sequence: CDR1 SGHRS, CDR2 YFSETQ. The CDR3 is 14 residues long. Trimming cost V 4 bases and J 3 bases, with 13 bases left between them. The DNA for the CDR3 is TGCGCCAGCAGCGGGAGGGAGGGTGACTATGGCTACACCTTC. It is translated as CASSGREGDYGYTF.

The chain recombines TRBV5-4 with TRBJ1-2; tentatively, D is TRBD1 (5 bases). Germline V gives CDR1 SGHNT, CDR2 YYREEE (reference sequence). CDR3 length: 12 residues. V dropped 3 bases and J dropped 8 bases, with 11 bases sitting between them. The CDR3 protein is CASSWGGDGYTF. The CDR3 DNA reads TGTGCCAGCAGCTGGGGAGGGGACGGCTACACCTTC.

V is TRBV7-9 and J is TRBJ1-6; D call uncertain. Trimming shortened V by 5 bases and J by 5 bases, and 19 bases separated the two germline ends. From germline, CDR1 is SEHNR and CDR2 FQNEAQ (reference sequence). The CDR3 totals 17 residues. In nucleotides, the CDR3 is TGTGCCAGCAGCCGCGGAGTTACGCTCGATAATAATTCACCCCTCCACTTT. Translated: CASSRGVTLDNNSPLHF.

The rearrangement links TRBV12-5 to TRBJ1-3; 7 bases agree with TRBD1. The CDR3 has 16 amino acids. Germline CDR1 is LGHNT and CDR2 is FRNRAP. The V gene end was trimmed by 1 base and the J gene end by 0 bases; junction bases not matched to a gene: 3. In nucleotides, the CDR3 is TGTGCTAGTGGTTTGGGACAGGGTCACTCTGGAAACACCATATATTTT. Protein: CASGLGQGHSGNTIYF.

The rearrangement links TRBV14 to TRBJ2-7; the D gene is possibly TRBD1 (6 bases). V lost 2 bases and J lost 2, with 13 bases in between. The germline V gene has CDR1 SGHDN and CDR2 FVKESK. CDR3 length: 15 residues. The CDR3 protein is CASSQTQGSPYEQYF. Here the CDR3 DNA reads TGTGCCAGCAGCCAAACACAGGGATCCCCCTACGAGCAGTACTTC.

The rearrangement links TRBV29-1 to TRBJ2-1; TRBD1 matches 8 bases. Germline CDR1 SQVTM, CDR2 ANQGSEA. V dropped 0 bases and J dropped 9; count of bases not matched to a gene: 10. This CDR3 region has 15 residues. The CDR3: CSVEDDRGRGAEQFF. DNA for the CDR3: TGCAGCGTTGAAGACGACAGGGGTAGGGGGGCTGAGCAGTTCTTC.

This clone was counted once. The rearrangement links TRBV9 to TRBJ2-7, with 8 bases lining up with TRBD2. This CDR3 is 12 amino acids long. Germline CDR1 SGDLS, CDR2 YYNGEE. Germline trimming cut 5 bases from V and 2 bases from J; bases unmatched to any gene: 0. CDR3 nucleotide sequence: TGTGCCAGCAGTAGCGGGACCTACGAGCAGTACTTC. Translation: CASSSGTYEQYF.

The rearrangement links TRBV6-5 to TRBJ1-5; tentative D call: TRBD1 (5 bases). Germline CDR1 reads MNHEY; CDR2 reads SVGAGI. V was trimmed by 6 bases and J by 8 bases, leaving 8 bases between them. This CDR3 is 11 amino acids long. CDR3 region: CASRVGEPQHF. In nucleotides, the CDR3 is TGTGCCAGCAGGGTGGGGGAGCCCCAGCATTTT.

The chain employs TRBV2 and TRBJ2-4; 11 bases are shared with TRBD1. V lost 7 bases and J lost 7; bases outside the gene matches: 6. The germline CDR1 and CDR2 sequences are SNHLY and FYNNEI. The CDR3 loop spans 14 amino acids. The CDR3 DNA reads as TGTGCCAGCACCTGGACAGGGGGCTGGAACATTCAGTACTTC. Encoded protein: CASTWTGGWNIQYF.

The V and J genes are TRBV7-8 and TRBJ2-3; 11 bases are a match to TRBD2. Germline V gene data show CDR1 as SGHVS and CDR2 as FQNEAQ. V trimming: 5 bases; J trimming: 1 base; junction bases outside the gene matches: 14. This CDR3 is built from 19 residues. The DNA for the CDR3 is TGTGCCAGCAGCCTATCCCCGGGTAGCGGGAGGGGGGGCACAGATACGCAGTATTTT. Its translation is CASSLSPGSGRGGTDTQYF.

This chain connects TRBV13 to TRBJ2-5; D not certain. The V gene's germline CDR1 is PRHDT and CDR2 FYEKMQ (reference sequence). CDR3 length equals 13 residues. The ends were cut back, 5 bases at V and 1 base at J, with 8 bases in the middle. The CDR3 region is CASSERVQETQYF. The CDR3 DNA reads TGTGCCAGCAGCGAGCGAGTCCAAGAGACCCAGTACTTC.

The genes are TRBV5-6 and TRBJ2-5; 11 nucleotides agree with TRBD2. Trimming removed 4 bases from V and 4 bases from J; junction bases left unmatched: 9. The CDR3 is 16 residues long. Germline CDR1 and CDR2: SGHDT and YYEEEE. CDR3 residues: CASSPPGSGRGETQYF. The CDR3 DNA follows: TGTGCCAGCAGCCCCCCGGGTAGCGGGAGGGGAGAGACCCAGTACTTC.

J is TRBJ1-2 and V is TRBV4-1, with D uncertain. Trimming stripped 2 bases from V and 6 bases from J, with 19 bases between. Germline V lookup: CDR1 MGHRA, CDR2 YSYEKL. The CDR3 is 16 residues long. DNA for the CDR3: TGCGCCAGCAGCCAAAAACTGGGAGGCGGTAAAGATGGCTACACCTTC. Amino acid sequence: CASSQKLGGGKDGYTF.

This clone was seen only once. The CDR3 DNA is TGTGCCAGCAGCCCCCGGACTAGCGACAATGAGCAGTTCTTC. Translation: CASSPRTSDNEQFF. V usage is TRBV9 and J usage is TRBJ2-1; 9 nucleotides agree with TRBD2. Germline CDR1 SGDLS, CDR2 YYNGEE. Trimming cost V 4 bases and J 5 bases; bases outside gene matches: 4. The length of the CDR3 is 14 residues. The variable domain in full, with the rest retrieved from reference TRBV9 and TRBJ2-1, is DSGVTQTPKHLITATGQRVTLRCSPRSGDLSVYWYQQSLDQGLQFLIQYYNGEERAKGNILERFSAQQFPDLHSELNLSSLELGDSALYFCASSPRTSDNEQFFGPGTRLTVL.

The rearrangement links TRBV6-1 to TRBJ1-2, with D possibly TRBD1 on 6 matching bases. V was clipped by 6 bases and J by 1 base, with 9 bases between them. Germline V CDR1 and CDR2: MNHNS, SASEGT. This CDR3 comprises 13 residues. The CDR3 DNA reads as TGTGCCAGCAGACAGGGCCGTAACTATGGCTACACCTTC. Its translation is CASRQGRNYGYTF.

This chain connects TRBV13 to TRBJ2-2; 9 bases line up with TRBD1. The length of the CDR3 is 12 residues. Germline V CDR1 and CDR2: PRHDT, FYEKMQ (reference sequence). Trimming cost V 8 bases and J 6 bases; bases outside gene matches: 1. The CDR3 nucleotides read TGTGCCAGCGGACAGGGGCCCGGGGAGCTGTTTTTT. It yields the protein CASGQGPGELFF.

V gene TRBV29-1 combines with J gene TRBJ1-1; D gene ambiguous. The CDR3 sequence is 14 residues long. V was trimmed by 7 bases and J by 0 bases, leaving 15 bases between them. Germline values: CDR1 SQVTM, CDR2 ANQGSEA. The CDR3 region is CSAIPGGLNTEAFF. CDR3 in DNA: TGCAGCGCGATTCCGGGAGGTCTGAACACTGAAGCTTTCTTT.

V gene TRBV9 combines with J gene TRBJ2-1, with D possibly TRBD2 on 6 matching bases. The CDR3 loop spans 13 amino acids. Germline CDR1 is SGDLS and CDR2 is YYNGEE. V was clipped by 4 bases and J by 8 bases, with 13 bases between them. This chain's CDR3 is CASSPRGVDEQFF. The CDR3 nucleotides read TGTGCCAGCAGCCCGCGGGGAGTGGATGAGCAGTTCTTC.

A single count supports this clone. The rearrangement uses TRBV2 and TRBJ1-6, with 10 bases lining up with TRBD1. V trimming: 2 bases; J trimming: 7 bases; junction bases outside the gene matches: 8. This CDR3 comprises 17 residues. The germline CDR1 and CDR2 sequences are SNHLY and FYNNEI. The CDR3 reads CASSETLRDRGNSPLHF. The CDR3 DNA reads TGTGCCAGCAGTGAAACACTCCGGGACAGGGGCAATTCACCCCTCCACTTT.

This sequence joins TRBV14 and TRBJ2-1; D uncertain. With 4 bases removed from V and 4 bases from J, the gap between germline ends came to 2 bases. CDR3 size: 11 residues. Per the germline V gene, CDR1 is SGHDN and CDR2 is FVKESK. The CDR3 here is CASSLYNEQFF. CDR3 bases: TGTGCCAGCAGCCTTTACAATGAGCAGTTCTTC.

The gene calls are TRBV9 and TRBJ1-1, with 9 bases aligning to TRBD1. The V segment lost 3 bases and the J segment 11 bases; nucleotides outside the gene matches: 5. CDR1 is SGDLS and CDR2 is YYNGEE in the germline V gene. CDR3 length equals 12 residues. The CDR3 DNA sequence: TGTGCCAGCAGCGCCCGGGACAGGGACGCTTTCTTT. Translating it yields CASSARDRDAFF.

The chain combines TRBV11-2 with TRBJ2-5; tentatively, D is TRBD1 (6 bases). The DNA end is more similar to TRBJ2-7, so the J call may be wrong. The germline gives CDR1 SGHAT, CDR2 FQNNGV. This CDR3 is 15 amino acids long. The CDR3 DNA is TGTGCCAGCAGCTTAGGGGGCCAGGGGAACTACGAGCAGTACTTC. Amino acids: CASSLGGQGNYEQYF.

The chain links TRBV11-2 to TRBJ2-2; 7 bases fit TRBD2. The germline V gene encodes CDR1 SGHAT and CDR2 FQNNGV. CDR3 length: 17 residues. The junction had 8 bases not matched to a gene; V was cut back by 0 bases and J by 4 bases. CDR3 sequence (DNA): TGTGCCAGCAGCTTAGAAGTGGGAGGGTGGGGCACCGGGGAGCTGTTTTTT. Protein product: CASSLEVGGWGTGELFF. Based on the CDR3 plus reference TRBV11-2 and TRBJ2-2, the full variable domain is EAGVAQSPRYKIIEKRQSVAFWCNPISGHATLYWYQQILGQGPKLLIQFQNNGVVDDSQLPKDRFSAERLKGVDSTLKIQPAKLEDSAVYLCASSLEVGGWGTGELFFGEGSRLTVL.